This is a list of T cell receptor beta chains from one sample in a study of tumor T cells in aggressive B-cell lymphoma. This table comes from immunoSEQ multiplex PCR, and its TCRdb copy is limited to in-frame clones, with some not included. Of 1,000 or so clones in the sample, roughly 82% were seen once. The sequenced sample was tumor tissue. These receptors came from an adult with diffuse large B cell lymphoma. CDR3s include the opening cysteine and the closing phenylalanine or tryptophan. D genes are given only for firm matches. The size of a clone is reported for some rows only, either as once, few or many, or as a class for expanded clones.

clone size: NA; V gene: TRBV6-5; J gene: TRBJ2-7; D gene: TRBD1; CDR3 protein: CASSYSGTAYEQYF; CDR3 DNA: TGTGCCAGCAGTTACTCGGGGACAGCTTACGAGCAGTACTTC
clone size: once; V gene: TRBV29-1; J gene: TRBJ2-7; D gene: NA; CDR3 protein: CSVDVLRDKGTNIYEQYF; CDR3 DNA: TGCAGCGTTGATGTGCTCCGGGACAAGGGAACGAACATCTACGAGCAGTACTTC
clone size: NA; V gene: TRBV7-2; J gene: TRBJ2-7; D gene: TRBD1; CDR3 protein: CASSLDRGEQYF; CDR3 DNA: TGTGCCAGCAGCTTAGACAGGGGCGAGCAGTACTTC
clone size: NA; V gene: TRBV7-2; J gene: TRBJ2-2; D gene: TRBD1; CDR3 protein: CASSFGGTGRPGELFF; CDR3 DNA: TGTGCCAGCAGCTTTGGCGGGACAGGCCGTCCCGGGGAGCTGTTTTTT
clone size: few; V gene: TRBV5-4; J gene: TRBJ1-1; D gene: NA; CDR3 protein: CASSLIQGNTEAFF; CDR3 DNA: TGTGCCAGCAGCTTGATACAGGGGAACACTGAAGCTTTCTTT
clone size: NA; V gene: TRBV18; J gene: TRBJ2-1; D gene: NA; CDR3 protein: CASSPRRNEQFF; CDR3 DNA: TGTGCCAGCTCACCCCGCAGAAATGAGCAGTTCTTC
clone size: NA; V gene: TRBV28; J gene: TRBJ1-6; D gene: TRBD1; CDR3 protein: CASVGGGDYSPLHF; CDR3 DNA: TGTGCCAGCGTCGGAGGGGGCGATTATTCACCCCTCCACTTT
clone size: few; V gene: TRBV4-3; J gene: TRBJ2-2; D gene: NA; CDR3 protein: CASSPGSRTPNTGELFF; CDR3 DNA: TGCGCCAGCAGCCCGGGGTCCAGGACCCCGAACACCGGGGAGCTGTTTTTT
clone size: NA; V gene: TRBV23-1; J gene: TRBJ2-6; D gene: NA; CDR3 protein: CASSQDLTQQSRANVLTF; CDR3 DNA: TGCGCCAGCAGTCAAGATCTTACGCAACAAAGTCGGGCCAACGTCCTGACTTTC
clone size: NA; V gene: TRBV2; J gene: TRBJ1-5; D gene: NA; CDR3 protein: CASQGRNNQPQHF; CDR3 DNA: TGTGCCTCCCAAGGCAGGAACAATCAGCCCCAGCATTTT
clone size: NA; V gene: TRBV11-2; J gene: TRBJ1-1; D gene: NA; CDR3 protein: CASSFVSTLATEAFF; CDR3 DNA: TGTGCCAGCAGCTTCGTATCGACACTCGCCACTGAAGCTTTCTTT
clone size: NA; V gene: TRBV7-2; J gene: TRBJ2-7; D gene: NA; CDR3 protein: CASSSQPGLEQYF; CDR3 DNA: TGTGCCAGCAGCTCCCAACCGGGACTTGAGCAGTACTTC
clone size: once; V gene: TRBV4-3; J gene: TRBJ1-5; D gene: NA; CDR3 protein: CASSPSGNQPQHF; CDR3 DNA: TGCGCCAGCAGCCCCAGTGGCAATCAGCCCCAGCATTTT
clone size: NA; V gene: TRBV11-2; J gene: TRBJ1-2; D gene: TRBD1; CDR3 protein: CASSLGDRAYYGYTF; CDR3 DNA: TGTGCCAGCAGCTTAGGGGACAGGGCGTACTATGGCTACACCTTC
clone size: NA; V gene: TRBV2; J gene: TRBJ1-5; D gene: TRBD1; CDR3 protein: CASRDRDQPQHF; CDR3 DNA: TGTGCCAGCAGGGACAGGGATCAGCCCCAGCATTTT
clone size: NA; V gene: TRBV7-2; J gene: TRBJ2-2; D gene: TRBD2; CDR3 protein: CASSLGLAYGELFF; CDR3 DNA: TGTGCCAGCAGCTTGGGACTAGCGTACGGGGAGCTGTTTTTT
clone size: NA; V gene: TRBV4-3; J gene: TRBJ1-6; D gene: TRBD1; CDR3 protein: CASSLGTGHNSPLHF; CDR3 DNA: TGCGCCAGCAGCCTCGGGACAGGTCATAATTCACCCCTCCACTTT
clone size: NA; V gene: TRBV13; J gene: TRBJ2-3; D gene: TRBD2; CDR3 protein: CASSLPPGLAGGLNTQYF; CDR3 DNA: TGTGCCAGCAGCTTACCCCCCGGGCTAGCGGGAGGGCTAAATACGCAGTATTTT